Below, one TCR beta chain is given with its context. Trimming stripped 6 bases from V and 13 bases from J, with 10 bases between. CDR3 length: 11 residues. Per germline, CDR1 MNHEY and CDR2 SVGAGI. The data were taken from a study of blood T cell repertoires in COVID-19. Whole-study context: The samples span acute and convalescent COVID-19 from the United States, Italy and Spain. Sample material is recorded as cDNA or gDNA derived from T cells, B-cell-depleted T cells, or PBMCs.

In the original workflow: The assay estimated nucleated cells by amplifying reference gene primers. Clones were read by immunoSEQ multiplex PCR, and TCRdb kept only the in-frame ones, dropping some. The DNA was the basis for D and trimming; V, J and clone size are from that table. This sample has about 130,000 clones, with approximately 80% found just once. This chain links TRBV6-5 with TRBJ1-6, with D possibly being TRBD1 (6 bases). The sample was peripheral blood. This receptor was taken from a human donor in a cohort sampled during active COVID-19. CDR3 sequence (DNA): TGTGCCAGCAGCCGAAGGGGGCCCCTCCACTTT. This gives the protein CASSRRGPLHF.